These 5 T cell receptor beta chains were sequenced from one sample in a study of type 1 regulatory T cells. One entry per CDR3 protein results from TCRdb running MiXCR on the reads. Of about 97,000 distinct CDR3 sequences listed, 30% to 35% were seen once; the top ten hold roughly 2.2%. Source material: CD4+ T cells, either the whole sample or a sorted fraction (not recorded which). These receptors all stem from a human donor in good health.

V and J are TRBV6-5 and TRBJ2-7; 8 nucleotides agree with TRBD1. This CDR3 has 16 amino acids. Germline V gene data show CDR1 as MNHEY and CDR2 as SVGAGI. With 6 bases clipped from V and 6 bases from J, the junction kept 16 bases outside the gene matches. The CDR3 protein is CASSRNTGTGLGEQYF. The CDR3 DNA reads as TGTGCCAGCAGCCGTAATACCGGGACAGGACTTGGCGAGCAGTACTTC.

In its sample, this clonotype was seen a few times. The chain joins TRBV7-9 to TRBJ2-5; TRBD2 matches 7 bases. Per the germline V gene, CDR1 is SEHNR and CDR2 is FQNEAQ (reference sequence). J lost 3 bases, V lost 3 bases, and 10 bases had no gene match. The CDR3 has 16 amino acids. The CDR3, as DNA: TGTGCCAGCAGCTTGAGACTAGCCGGGGCCAAAGAGACCCAGTACTTC. It specifies CASSLRLAGAKETQYF.

There are a few counts of this clonotype. The CDR3 nucleotides read TGCGCCAGCAGCCAAGATCCAGGGGCCTATAATTTGGACACTGAAGCTTTCTTT. Protein product: CASSQDPGAYNLDTEAFF. The rearrangement joins TRBV4-3 to TRBJ1-1, with TRBD1 as a possible D gene (6 bases). The V end was cut by 0 bases, the J end by 3 bases, with 20 bases between. The CDR3 covers 18 residues. Germline CDR1 and CDR2: LGHNA and YSLEER.

The chain uses TRBV19 and TRBJ2-4, with D hard to call. This CDR3 is built from 10 residues. Germline lookup yields CDR1 LNHDA and CDR2 SQIVND (reference sequence). V was trimmed by 10 bases and J by 9 bases, leaving 10 bases between them. The CDR3 DNA reads as TGTGCCAAACCAAACCCCATTCAGTACTTC. As protein: CAKPNPIQYF.

This clonotype was detected a few times. The V call is TRBV7-2, the J call TRBJ2-7; the match to TRBD2 covers 7 bases. Per the germline V gene, CDR1 is SGHTA and CDR2 is FQGNSA. V lost 1 base and J lost 2; bases outside the gene matches: 5. The CDR3 contains 15 residues. CDR3 amino acids: CASSLDAGETYEQYF. DNA for the CDR3: TGTGCCAGCAGCTTAGATGCGGGGGAGACCTACGAGCAGTACTTC.